This TCR beta chain was captured by sequencing in a study of OX40 agonist ivuxolimab in advanced cancers. About the full investigation: Ivuxolimab was an agonistic, fully human IgG2 monoclonal antibody directed against OX40 (CD134), a costimulatory receptor. Intravenous ivuxolimab was administered to patients every 2 weeks at six dose levels: 0.01, 0.1, 0.3, 1.5, 3 and 10 mg/kg. Of the roughly 52 dose-escalation patients, hepatocellular carcinoma was present in around 20, melanoma in approximately 15, renal cell carcinoma in 9 and head and neck cancer in 9. A male proportion of around 80% and a mean age of around 60 years, ranging from about 23 to 79, were recorded for the dose-escalation cohort. Patients were allowed to have had prior anti-PD-1, anti-PD-L1 or anti-CTLA-4 therapy, and 30% to 50% of the dose-escalation patients had previously received checkpoint inhibitors. Partial responses occurred in three dose-escalation patients, of whom one had hepatocellular carcinoma and two had cutaneous melanoma. The purpose of peripheral TCRbeta sequencing was to test whether ivuxolimab changed TCR sequence diversity and led to clonal T-cell expansion. The paper covers the monotherapy dose-escalation part of the phase I ivuxolimab trial, which included N ≈ 50 patients.

Regarding this clone: Which antigen it targets is not known. Per-nucleotide qualities are absent, and no much larger clonotype sits a single base away.

The cysteine opens and the phenylalanine closes a CDR3 of 11 amino acids. Of the read, only the CDR3 DNA is kept; its 33 bases are in frame from base 1. The CDR1 and CDR2 encoded by the germline V gene are MDHEN and SYDVKM. The V and J ends are trimmed by 5 bases and 0 bases, leaving 2 bases between them. Genomic DNA was isolated from the sorted cells so that the TCRbeta CDR3 region could be sequenced. The immunoSEQ Assay was used for sequencing of TCRbeta CDR3 regions. TCRdb limited this immuneACCESS table to in-frame rearrangements with V and J called. A share of clones is missing; checked studies link under half to unresolved V genes, and the rest is unexplained. Across this sample there are 90,000 to 120,000 clones, with around 90% seen only once. About 1.2% of the sample goes to the ten largest clones. The trial excluded patients who had a history of autoimmune disease or were on systemic immunosuppression. Peripheral blood for TCR sequencing was drawn from every dose cohort at baseline, at cycle 4 day 1 and at cycle 7 day 1. Samples came from an open-label, multicenter, first-in-human phase I dose-escalation trial of ivuxolimab. Adults with locally advanced or metastatic melanoma, renal cell, hepatocellular, or head and neck squamous cell carcinoma were enrolled in the trial. Before TCR sequencing, CD4+ T cells and CD8+ T cells were sorted from peripheral blood as separate populations.

Broader findings and caveats from the paper: Which antigens the clonally expanded peripheral T cells were specific for was not determined. After ivuxolimab, more expanded clones were found on average in CD8+ T cells than in CD4+ T cells. Partial responders in the 0.1-3.0 mg/kg groups had among the lowest normalized peripheral clonal expansion, especially among CD8+ T cells. At doses from 0.1 to 3.0 mg/kg, clonal expansion was seen in both CD4+ and CD8+ blood T cells between baseline and week 6. Low levels of normalized T-cell clonal expansion were also seen in some patients who did not respond.

The receptor chain draws on TRBV28 and TRBJ2-7, with no reliable assignment of the D segment. The sequence derives from an adult with an advanced solid tumor such as melanoma, head and neck, liver or kidney cancer. This specimen consisted of CD4+ or CD8+ T cells sorted from blood, obtained in a trial of the OX40 agonist ivuxolimab. The CDR3 in this case is CASSISYEQYF. The bases read TGTGCCAGCAGTATCTCCTACGAGCAGTACTTC.